This T cell receptor (beta chain) was retrieved from a study of T cell responses to AZD1222 COVID-19 vaccine. Sequencing was performed with immunoSEQ multiplex PCR; in TCRdb, only in-frame clones are kept and a portion is missing. This sample has 110,000 to 150,000 clones; 92% occur once, and the top ten carry 2.5% to 4%. Germline V CDR1 and CDR2: SEHNR, FQNEAQ (reference sequence). Trimming pared 4 bases from V and 2 bases from J, leaving 6 bases between. CDR3 length: 12 amino acids. The sequence was obtained from an adult who received the AZD1222 COVID-19 vaccine. The material sequenced was peripheral blood, taken 28 days after the second AZD1222 dose. The chain carries TRBV7-9 and TRBJ2-7; no firm D call. The CDR3 loop is CASSSRPYEQYF. The CDR3 DNA reads TGTGCCAGCAGCTCACGGCCCTACGAGCAGTACTTC.